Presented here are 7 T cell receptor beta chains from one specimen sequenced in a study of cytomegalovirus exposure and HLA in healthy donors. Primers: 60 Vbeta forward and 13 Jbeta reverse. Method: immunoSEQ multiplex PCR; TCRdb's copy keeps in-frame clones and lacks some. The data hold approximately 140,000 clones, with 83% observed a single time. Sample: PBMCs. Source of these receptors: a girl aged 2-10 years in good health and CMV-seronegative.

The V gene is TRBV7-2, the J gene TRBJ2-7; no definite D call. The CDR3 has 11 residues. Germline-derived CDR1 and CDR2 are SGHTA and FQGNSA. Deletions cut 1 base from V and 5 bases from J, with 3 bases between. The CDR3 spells CASSLVNEQYF. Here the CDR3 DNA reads TGTGCCAGCAGCTTAGTCAACGAGCAGTACTTC.

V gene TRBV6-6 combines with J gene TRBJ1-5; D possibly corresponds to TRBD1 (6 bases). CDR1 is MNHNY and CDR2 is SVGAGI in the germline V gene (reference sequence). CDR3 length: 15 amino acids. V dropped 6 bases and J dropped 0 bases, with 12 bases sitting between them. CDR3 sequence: CASRDSLYSNQPQHF. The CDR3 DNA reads TGTGCCAGCAGGGACAGTCTGTATAGCAATCAGCCCCAGCATTTT.

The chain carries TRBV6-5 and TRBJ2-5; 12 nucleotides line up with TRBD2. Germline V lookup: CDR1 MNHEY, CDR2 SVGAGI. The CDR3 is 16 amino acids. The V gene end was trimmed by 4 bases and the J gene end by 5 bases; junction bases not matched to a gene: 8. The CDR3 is CASSSPRTSGTETQYF. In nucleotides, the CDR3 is TGTGCCAGCAGTTCACCCCGGACTAGCGGGACTGAGACCCAGTACTTC.

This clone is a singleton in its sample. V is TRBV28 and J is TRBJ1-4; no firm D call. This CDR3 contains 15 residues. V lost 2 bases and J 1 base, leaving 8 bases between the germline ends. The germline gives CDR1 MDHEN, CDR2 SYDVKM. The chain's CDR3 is CASSLLGVTNEKLFF. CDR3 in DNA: TGTGCCAGCAGTTTACTGGGAGTAACTAATGAAAAACTGTTTTTT.

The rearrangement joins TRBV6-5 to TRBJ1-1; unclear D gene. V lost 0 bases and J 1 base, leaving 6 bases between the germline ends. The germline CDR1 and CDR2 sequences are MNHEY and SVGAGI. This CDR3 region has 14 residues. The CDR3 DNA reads TGTGCCAGCAGTTACTCGGCTGGGAACACTGAAGCTTTCTTT. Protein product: CASSYSAGNTEAFF.

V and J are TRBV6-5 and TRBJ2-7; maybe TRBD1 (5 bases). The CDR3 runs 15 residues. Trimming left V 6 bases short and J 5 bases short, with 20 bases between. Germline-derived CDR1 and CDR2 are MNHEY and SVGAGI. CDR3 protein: CASRYSGNSDHEQYF. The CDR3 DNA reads TGTGCCAGCAGATATTCAGGGAATTCGGATCACGAGCAGTACTTC.

In DNA form, the CDR3 reads TGTGCCAGCAGAGGACTAGCGGCCCCAGGGGACGAGCAGTACTTC. Translating it yields CASRGLAAPGDEQYF. The rearrangement joins TRBV2 to TRBJ2-7; 10 nucleotides line up with TRBD2. CDR1 SNHLY and CDR2 FYNNEI come from the germline V gene. CDR3 length: 15 amino acids. The trim removed 6 bases at V and 5 bases at J, leaving 10 bases unmatched.